This entry concerns a single T cell receptor beta chain. Trimming left V 7 bases short and J 1 base short, with 13 bases between. The CDR3 spans 14 residues. The germline gives CDR1 MNHEY, CDR2 SVGAGI. The sample originates from a study of cytomegalovirus exposure and HLA in healthy donors. Study information: A previous analysis identified 95 million to 120 million unique TCR beta sequences derived from 180 million or so T cells.

The PCR employed 60 Vbeta primers together with 13 Jbeta primers. The repertoire was sequenced with immunoSEQ multiplex PCR; TCRdb's copy has only in-frame clones and lacks some. In the table there are some 150,000 clones, approximately 80% of which are singletons. This sequence was found in a woman aged 35 to 49 in good health and CMV-seronegative. Sequencing used PBMCs. V usage is TRBV6-5 and J usage is TRBJ1-1, with D maybe TRBD1 (5 bases). The CDR3 region has the DNA TGTGCCAGCACGGGGCGCGGGGGGAACACTGAAGCTTTCTTT. Amino acids: CASTGRGGNTEAFF.